This entry lists 24 T cell receptor beta chains sequenced from one sample in a study of CD8 T cells in ankylosing spondylitis. TCRdb recomputed calls from the 5' RACE reads with MiXCR, one row per CDR3 protein. The sample lists some 100,000 distinct CDR3 sequences, 7.5% to 9% occurring once. The source material was blood, either unsorted or a sorted T cell fraction (not recorded which). These receptors were collected from a male donor with ankylosing spondylitis or in good health (not recorded which).

This clonotype showed up many times. The chain uses TRBV20-1 and TRBJ2-1, with 7 bases lining up with TRBD1. Trimming took 0 bases from V and 3 from J; bases not matched to a gene: 11. The CDR3 spans 17 residues. Per the germline V gene, CDR1 is DFQATT and CDR2 is SNEGSKA (reference sequence). CDR3 in DNA: TGCAGTGCTAGAGACAGATACAGGGGAACGATCTACAATGAGCAGTTCTTC. Translation gives CSARDRYRGTIYNEQFF.

A word on this clonotype: This sequence may be a read error, since a much larger clone differs from it by one base. The V and J genes are TRBV14 and TRBJ2-3; D might be TRBD1 or TRBD2, each matching 6 bases. Per the germline V gene, CDR1 is SGHDN and CDR2 is FVKESK. The CDR3 consists of 13 residues. The CDR3, as DNA: TGTGCCAGCGGCGGGACACTCACAGATGCGCAGTATTTT. It is translated as CASGGTLTDAQYF.

Concerning this clonotype itself: Since a much larger clone is just one base distant, this may be a read error. V usage is TRBV5-6 and J usage is TRBJ2-1; D tentatively fits TRBD1 or TRBD2 (5 bases each). The V and J ends lost 3 bases and 5 bases respectively, with 15 bases between them. The germline V gene has CDR1 SGHDT and CDR2 YYEEEE. The CDR3 is 15 residues long. CDR3 bases: TGTGCCAGCAGCTCCGGACTGGGGGACCACAATGAGCAGTTCTTC. This encodes CASSSGLGDHNEQFF.

This clonotype was observed many times. The chain carries TRBV20-1 and TRBJ2-7; 11 bases fit TRBD1. Looked up from germline, CDR1 is DFQATT and CDR2 is SNEGSKA (reference sequence). The CDR3 spans 13 residues. Trimming took 4 bases from V and 4 from J; bases not matched to a gene: 3. CDR3 DNA sequence: TGCAGTGCTACGGGACAGGGGGGTTACGAGCAGTACTTC. It translates to CSATGQGGYEQYF.

This clonotype appeared many times. The V gene is TRBV20-1, the J gene TRBJ2-5; 7 nucleotides align to TRBD1. The CDR3 spans 14 residues. CDR1 DFQATT and CDR2 SNEGSKA come from the germline V gene (reference sequence). Germline trimming cut 7 bases from V and 0 bases from J; bases unmatched to any gene: 8. The CDR3 here is CSVKPQGDQETQYF. CDR3 coding DNA: TGCAGTGTTAAACCGCAGGGGGACCAAGAGACCCAGTACTTC.

This clonotype came up a few times. The chain employs TRBV30 and TRBJ2-3; either TRBD1 or TRBD2 may fit D (5 bases each). Trimming shortened V by 2 bases and J by 12 bases, and 15 bases separated the two germline ends. CDR3 length: 12 residues. Germline V gives CDR1 GTSNPN, CDR2 SVGIG (reference sequence). CDR3 nucleotide sequence: TGTGCCTGGAGTCCTGACGGGACGAGACAGTATTTT. Its translation: CAWSPDGTRQYF.

This clonotype appeared many times. The chain recombines TRBV5-5 with TRBJ1-5; D not resolved. CDR1 and CDR2 (germline): SGHKS, YYEKEE (reference sequence). This CDR3 region has 14 residues. Deletions cut 4 bases from V and 1 base from J, with 9 bases between. Here the CDR3 DNA reads TGTGCCAGCAGCCCCGGAATGAGCAATCAGCCCCAGCATTTT. Translating it yields CASSPGMSNQPQHF.

V is TRBV4-3 and J is TRBJ1-2, with 8 bases fitting TRBD1. V gave up 1 base and J gave up 3 bases; unmatched junction bases: 4. Germline assignment: CDR1 LGHNA and CDR2 YSLEER. The CDR3 is 15 residues long. The CDR3 loop is CASSQAQTGDYGYTF. CDR3 bases: TGCGCCAGCAGCCAAGCCCAGACAGGGGACTATGGCTACACCTTC.

This clonotype was recorded many times. The rearrangement links TRBV15 to TRBJ2-2; D not certain. Germline loops: CDR1 LNHNV, CDR2 YYDKDF (reference sequence). The CDR3 contains 15 residues. Trimming cost V 0 bases and J 6 bases, with 11 bases left between them. CDR3 nucleotide sequence: TGTGCCACCAGCAGAGATCTCATGGGGTCCGGGGAGCTGTTTTTT. Its protein is CATSRDLMGSGELFF.

This clonotype was detected ten times or more. The DNA for the CDR3 is TGTGCCAGCAGCTTAGAGCCCGGGCCGGTTGGCTACACCTTC. Residues: CASSLEPGPVGYTF. V usage is TRBV11-2 and J usage is TRBJ1-2; no reliable D call. The CDR3 length is 14 residues. CDR1 is SGHAT, CDR2 FQNNGV, per germline. The V end lost 0 bases, the J end lost 7 bases, and 12 bases lay between the germline ends.

This clonotype appeared many times. The V call is TRBV7-2, the J call TRBJ2-3, with no clear D. V lost 1 base and J lost 2, with 7 bases in between. This CDR3 contains 14 residues. Germline loops: CDR1 SGHTA, CDR2 FQGNSA. The CDR3 here is CASSLGGNTDTQYF. The CDR3 bases are TGTGCCAGCAGCTTAGGGGGAAACACAGATACGCAGTATTTT.

There are many counts of this clonotype. An end of the junction does not agree with germline; a read error may underlie this. The chain employs TRBV6-2 or TRBV6-3 and TRBJ1-5; D call uncertain. Germline V CDR1 and CDR2: MNHEY, SVGEGT. The CDR3 runs 13 residues. The CDR3 loop reads CAGSYSENQPQHF. The CDR3 nucleotides are TGTGCCGGCAGCTACAGTGAGAATCAGCCCCAGCATTTT.

The table lists this clonotype with a count of one. The chain combines TRBV9 with TRBJ1-6; D is uncertain. The CDR3 loop spans 15 amino acids. Germline assignment: CDR1 SGDLS and CDR2 YYNGEE. V lost 4 bases and J lost 6, with 14 bases in between. CDR3 sequence reads: CASSPNGRGNSPLHF. In nucleotides, the CDR3 is TGTGCCAGCAGCCCAAACGGACGGGGTAATTCACCCCTCCACTTT.

At least ten counts were recorded for this clonotype. V usage is TRBV20-1 and J usage is TRBJ2-1; maybe TRBD2 (5 bases). The CDR3 covers 16 residues. Per germline, CDR1 DFQATT and CDR2 SNEGSKA (reference sequence). The V end lost 5 bases, the J end lost 3 bases, and 20 bases lay between the germline ends. The CDR3 loop reads CSACPALGGYYNEQFF. The CDR3 region has the DNA TGCAGTGCTTGCCCCGCCCTGGGCGGGTACTACAATGAGCAGTTCTTC.

This clonotype has at least ten counts. The chain joins TRBV7-8 to TRBJ2-2, with 7 bases aligning to TRBD2. The CDR3 runs to 15 residues. Germline V gives CDR1 SGHVS, CDR2 FQNEAQ. The ends lost 5 bases at V and 0 bases at J; junction bases unmatched: 3. The CDR3 here is CASSRAGTNTGELFF. DNA of the CDR3: TGTGCCAGCAGCAGAGCGGGGACGAACACCGGGGAGCTGTTTTTT.

The chain carries TRBV15 and TRBJ1-2; D gene unclear. The germline gives CDR1 LNHNV, CDR2 YYDKDF (reference sequence). With 3 bases removed from V and 5 bases from J, the gap between germline ends came to 16 bases. The CDR3 has 15 residues. The CDR3 region is CATSRSRTGGYGYTF. DNA for the CDR3: TGTGCCACCAGCAGGTCCAGGACGGGAGGTTATGGCTACACCTTC.

This chain connects TRBV6-2 or TRBV6-3 to TRBJ1-2; D not certain. Germline V gives CDR1 MNHEY, CDR2 SVGEGT. V was shortened by 6 bases and J by 4 bases, with 18 bases between the two germline ends. The CDR3 is made up of 15 amino acids. CDR3 protein: CASSSGIGRGYGYTF. The CDR3 DNA follows: TGTGCCAGCAGCTCCGGCATTGGGCGAGGCTATGGCTACACCTTC.

This clonotype was counted many times. The CDR3 DNA reads TGTGCCAGCAGTTACTCGTTGCGGGAGCTCAGGCAGTTCTTC. It translates to CASSYSLRELRQFF. The rearrangement uses TRBV6-2 or TRBV6-3 and TRBJ2-1; 7 bases align to TRBD2. This CDR3 spans 14 amino acids. Germline V gene data show CDR1 as MNHEY and CDR2 as SVGEGT. The ends lost 0 bases at V and 12 bases at J; junction bases unmatched: 8.

On this clonotype itself: This may be a read error: a much more frequent sequence differs by one nucleotide. The CDR3 DNA is TGTGCCAGCGACGACAGGGGCACAGATACGCAGTATTTT. Its translation is CASDDRGTDTQYF. J is TRBJ2-3 and V is TRBV7-9; 7 bases are a match to TRBD1. The V segment lost 8 bases and the J segment 1 base; nucleotides outside the gene matches: 3. This CDR3 region has 13 residues. The germline V gene has CDR1 SEHNR and CDR2 FQNEAQ (reference sequence). Supplemented by reference TRBV7-9 and TRBJ2-3, the full variable domain reads DTGVSQNPRHKITKRGQNVTFRCDPISEHNRLYWYRQTLGQGPEFLTYFQNEAQLEKSRLLSDRFSAERPKGSFSTLEIQRTEQGDSAMYLCASDDRGTDTQYFGPGTRLTVL.

This clonotype was counted at least ten times. The rearrangement links TRBV5-1 to TRBJ2-7, with 8 bases lining up with TRBD1. With V trimmed by 0 bases and J by 0 bases, 8 bases remained unmatched. CDR1 and CDR2 (germline): SGHRS, YFSETQ. The CDR3 runs to 17 residues. This CDR3 reads CASSLATGALFSYEQYF. CDR3 nucleotides: TGCGCCAGCAGCTTGGCGACAGGGGCCCTCTTCTCCTACGAGCAGTACTTC.

This clonotype was found many times. The chain links TRBV6-2 or TRBV6-3 to TRBJ1-5, with a tentative D call TRBD1 (6 bases). The CDR3 length is 15 residues. Looked up from germline, CDR1 is MNHEY and CDR2 is SVGEGT. V was trimmed by 6 bases and J by 7 bases, leaving 19 bases between them. The CDR3 region has the DNA TGTGCCAGCAGCCTGCCTGCGGGGGGCGACCAGCCCCAGCATTTT. Translation: CASSLPAGGDQPQHF.

This clonotype was seen repeatedly, ten times or more. The chain has TRBV27 and TRBJ2-2, with TRBD1 as a possible D gene (5 bases). From germline, CDR1 is MNHEY and CDR2 SMNVEV (reference sequence). The V end was cut by 4 bases, the J end by 5 bases, with 11 bases between. The CDR3 loop spans 14 amino acids. The CDR3 coding sequence is TGTGCCAGCAGTTCCTACCCAGGGACCGGGGAGCTGTTTTTT. Its protein product is CASSSYPGTGELFF.

This clonotype was found many times. This rearrangement joins TRBV12-3 or TRBV12-4 to TRBJ2-3; possibly TRBD2 for D (5 bases). The CDR3 contains 13 residues. V lost 8 bases and J 4 bases, leaving 13 bases between the germline ends. In DNA form, the CDR3 reads TGTGCCAGCGCACGGGGAATAGCAGATACGCAGTATTTT. Amino acid sequence: CASARGIADTQYF.

A few counts support this clonotype. The CDR3 region has the DNA TGCGCCAGCAGCCACAATCTAGCGGGGGAAGACAATGAGCAGTTCTTC. The encoded protein is CASSHNLAGEDNEQFF. The chain carries TRBV4-3 and TRBJ2-1, with 10 bases fitting TRBD2. This CDR3 is built from 16 residues. Germline assignment: CDR1 LGHNA and CDR2 YSLEER. V lost 3 bases, J lost 5 bases, and 7 bases stayed unmatched.